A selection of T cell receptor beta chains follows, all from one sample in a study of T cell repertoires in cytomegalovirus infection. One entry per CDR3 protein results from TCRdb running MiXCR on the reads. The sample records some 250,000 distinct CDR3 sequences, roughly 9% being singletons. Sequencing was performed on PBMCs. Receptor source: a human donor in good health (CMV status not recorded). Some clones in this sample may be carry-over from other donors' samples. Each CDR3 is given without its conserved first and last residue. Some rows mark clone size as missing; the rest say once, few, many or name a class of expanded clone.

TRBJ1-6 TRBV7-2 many ASSLVGGRSPLH
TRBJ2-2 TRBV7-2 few ASSLSASVAGELF
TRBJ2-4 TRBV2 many ASRASGIAKNIQY
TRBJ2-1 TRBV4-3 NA ASSQVRPWTGVGSEQF
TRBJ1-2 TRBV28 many ASKKVNYGYT
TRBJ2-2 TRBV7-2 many ASSSRRQGLAGELF
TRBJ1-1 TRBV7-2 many ASSVIRQGVNTEAF
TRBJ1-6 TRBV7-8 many ASSDRAANSPLH
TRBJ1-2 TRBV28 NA ASSLAGGANFYGYT
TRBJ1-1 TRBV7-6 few ASSRDTSEAF
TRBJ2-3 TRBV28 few ASSSRLLAGGQSMQY
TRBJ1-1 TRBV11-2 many ASSLRDTLEAF
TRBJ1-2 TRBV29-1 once SVRKAGDDGYT
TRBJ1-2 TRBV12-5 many ATRPPGYYGYT
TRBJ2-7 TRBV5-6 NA ASSYDHEQY
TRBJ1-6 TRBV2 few ASSSHGTATNSPLH
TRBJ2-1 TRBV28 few ASLPGIGSSYNEQF
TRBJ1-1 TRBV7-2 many ASSLEGIVTEAF
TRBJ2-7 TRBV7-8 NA ASSLDRREQY
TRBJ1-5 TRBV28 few ASSLPQGPGQPQH
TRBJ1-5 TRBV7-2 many ASSPRGRDMGNQPQH
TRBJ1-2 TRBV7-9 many ASSFGGDGYT
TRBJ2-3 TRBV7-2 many ASSLDRGPTDTQY
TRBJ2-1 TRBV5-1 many ASRPDSASYNEQF
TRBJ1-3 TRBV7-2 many ASSPRGGSGNTIY
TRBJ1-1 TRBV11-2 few ASSTPRGEAF
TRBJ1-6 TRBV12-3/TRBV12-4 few ASSLGTQNSPLH
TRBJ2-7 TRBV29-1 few SVKLTGGASFGEQY
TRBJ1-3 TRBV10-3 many AISGNLGNAGNTIY
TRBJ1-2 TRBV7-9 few ASSPKAGQTNTNYGYT
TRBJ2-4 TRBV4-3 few ASSQDKTSAQPNIQY
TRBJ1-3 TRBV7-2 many ASSSTLGGVGNTIY
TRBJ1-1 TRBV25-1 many ASSEGVGQGLMNTEAF
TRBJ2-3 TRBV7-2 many ASSPTGASTDTQY
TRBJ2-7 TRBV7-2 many ASSLGGTQAGEQY
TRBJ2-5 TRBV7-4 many ASSPRLAETQY
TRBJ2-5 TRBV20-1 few SARIAATVQETQY
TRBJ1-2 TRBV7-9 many ASNRKGQDYGYT
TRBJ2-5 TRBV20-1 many SASRATPRAGETQY
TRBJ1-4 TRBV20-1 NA SARDLSANEKLF
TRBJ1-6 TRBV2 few ASRLEKQGRSPLH
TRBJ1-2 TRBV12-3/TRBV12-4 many ASSLRTRGYT
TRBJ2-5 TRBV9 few ASSVEGGRQETQY
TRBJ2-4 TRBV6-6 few ASGTDLAKNIQY
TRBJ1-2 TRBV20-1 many SAPPEGENYGYT